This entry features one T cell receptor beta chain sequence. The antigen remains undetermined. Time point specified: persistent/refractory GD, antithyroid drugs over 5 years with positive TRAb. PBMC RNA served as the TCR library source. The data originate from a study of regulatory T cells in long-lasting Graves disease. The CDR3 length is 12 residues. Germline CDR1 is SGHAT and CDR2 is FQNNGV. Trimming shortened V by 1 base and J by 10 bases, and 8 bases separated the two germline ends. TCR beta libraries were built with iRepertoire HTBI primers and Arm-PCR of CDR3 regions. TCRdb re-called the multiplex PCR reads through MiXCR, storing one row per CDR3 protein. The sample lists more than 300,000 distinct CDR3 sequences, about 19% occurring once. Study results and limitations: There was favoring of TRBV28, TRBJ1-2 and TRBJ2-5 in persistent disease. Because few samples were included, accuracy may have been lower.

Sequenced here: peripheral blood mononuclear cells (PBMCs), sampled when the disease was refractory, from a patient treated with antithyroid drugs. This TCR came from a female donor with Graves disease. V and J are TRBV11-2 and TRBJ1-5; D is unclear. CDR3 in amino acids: CASSLVRGPQHF. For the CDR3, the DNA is TGTGCCAGCAGCTTAGTCCGAGGCCCCCAGCATTTT.